The T cell receptor (beta chain) under discussion was sequenced for a study of regulatory T cells in long-lasting Graves disease. Across the study: Graves' cases, newly diagnosed, had used antithyroid drugs under 3 months.

This clonotype was seen just once. This sample's time point: newly diagnosed GD, antithyroid drugs for less than 3 months. The TCR library used RNA extracted from PBMCs. An endocrinology department located in Xi'an, China, was where the patients came from. CDR3-region Arm-PCR and iRepertoire HTBI primers produced the TCR beta libraries. TCRdb re-derived calls from the multiplex PCR reads in MiXCR, one entry per CDR3 protein. The table has fewer than 550,000 distinct CDR3 sequences, 16% seen once; the top ten hold 20% to 25%. This sample was shared with a second study, whose subject was T cells in Graves' hyperthyroidism and ophthalmopathy. This second report adds: Stable disease denoted Graves' hyperthyroidism without ophthalmopathy progression within 18 months. Among clonotypes expanded in thyroid above 0.001, most were also found in blood.

Sequenced here: peripheral blood mononuclear cells (PBMCs), sampled at new diagnosis, from a patient treated with antithyroid drugs. The origin of this receptor is a woman between 18 and 30 years old with Graves disease.

CDR3 nucleotides: TGTGCCAGCAGTGAAGCGGGGGCGGACACAGATACGCAGTATTTT. It translates to CASSEAGADTDTQYF. The chain joins TRBV2 to TRBJ2-3; TRBD1 might be the D (6 bases). The CDR3 totals 15 residues. Germline V lookup: CDR1 SNHLY, CDR2 FYNNEI. V was shortened by 0 bases and J by 2 bases, with 9 bases between the two germline ends.